The entry that follows covers one TCR beta chain sequence. Its binding antigen is unknown. No base-level quality is on record; no much larger clone is a single base apart. The sample belongs to a study of cytomegalovirus exposure and HLA in healthy donors (dated by TCRdb to between 2016 and 2019). As for the study more broadly: An earlier analysis of 587 of the donors reported 250 to 350 Gb of sequence data and 95 million to 120 million unique TCR beta sequences obtained from 150 million to 200 million T cells. Roughly 300 gigabases of sequencing data and 70 million to 100 million unique TCR sequences were included in an early release covering 500 to 750 HLA-typed donors. The genetic ancestry cluster associated with self-reported Caucasian donors included 81% of the roughly 390 genotyped donors. The study aimed to test whether signatures of past pathogen exposure could be identified by cataloging public T cell receptors. The study used immunosequencing to profile the T cell repertoires of under 700 subjects and linked those repertoires to cytomegalovirus serostatus. In addition to the first cohort of 500 to 850 subjects, a separate validation cohort of 120 different subjects was used. To predict cytomegalovirus infection status, the study brought together high-throughput TCR immunosequencing, statistical association of individual TCRs with disease status, and machine learning. A later analysis re-analyzed previously published TCR beta repertoires from about 730 donors and added high-resolution HLA genotyping to study TCR occurrence patterns. Rather than drawing on any new phenotypic data, the later analysis identified candidate immune exposures from TCR beta sequences and the way those sequences occurred across donors. In an earlier analysis of roughly 540 of the donors, high-throughput TCR beta sequencing was used to judge whether each TCR beta V gene segment behaved as functional or pseudogenic. Donor age, sex, ethnicity and CMV serostatus were compiled together with the repertoire data. A later genetic analysis took genome-wide SNP genotypes for 398 of the 666 donors and used that subset as a discovery cohort. Every repertoire in the discovery cohort had been generated on one and the same sequencing platform. Both class I and class II loci were covered by HLA typing, at four-digit resolution. The number of donors typed differed by locus, with about 629-630 for A, B, C, DRB1 and DQB1, around 560 for DQA1, approximately 580 for DPA1, and approximately 470 for DPB1. Because of strong linkage in the cohort, roughly 5 DR-DQ haplotypes were treated as single units for association and clustering. Among around 400 genotyped donors of the cohort, an average of around 240,000 unique TCR beta nucleotide sequences were sequenced per donor, approximately 20% of them non-productive.

The library was obtained by the immunoSEQ multiplex PCR assay. A mixture of 60 forward primers for TCR Vbeta segments and 13 reverse primers for TCR Jbeta segments was used in the multiplex PCR. Amplification of the CDR3 region of rearranged TCR beta genes was performed with a multiplex PCR assay on genomic DNA. The Illumina HiSeq System was used to sequence the amplified TCR beta libraries as 87-base-pair reads. Per the authors' processing: In a later analysis, some 80 million unique TCR beta chains were counted across the approximately 620 repertoires, and around 10 million of these chains were shared by at least two donors. Raw reads were error-corrected and collapsed into unique sequences with a nearest-neighbor algorithm that merged closely related sequences to remove PCR and sequencing errors. To assign V, D and J gene segments, CDR3 sequences were aligned to IMGT reference sequences. For a sequence to be retained, a match of at least six nucleotides to both a V gene segment and a J gene segment was required. Rearrangements were called productive when the CDR3 lacked stop codons and stayed in frame with V and J; all others were non-productive. CDR3 was defined according to IMGT convention as the region running from the second conserved V-encoded cysteine to the conserved J-encoded phenylalanine. The earlier analysis of a few hundred of the donors excluded sequences that lacked an unambiguous match to a single V gene segment. In an earlier analysis of a few hundred of the donors, a V segment was called functional when productive rearrangements were above 56.7%, and segregating when the standard deviation between donors exceeded 5%. A statistical classification framework was developed to diagnose cytomegalovirus status using the catalog of TCR beta chain sequences. In a later analysis, V and J genes were assigned by comparing TCR nucleotide sequences against IMGT/GENE-DB human TR gene sequences. Using the TCRdist pipeline, a later analysis assigned CDR3 sequences along with most-parsimonious VDJ recombination scenarios. In a later analysis, each TCR beta chain was defined by its CDR3 amino acid sequence together with its V-gene family, and reads without a unique V-gene family were excluded. To address suspected cross-contamination and a sequencing artifact, a later analysis removed approximately 590 highly shared, low-generation-probability nucleotide sequences. In a later analysis, a clonal expansion index for each public chain was calculated from normalized within-repertoire ranks of inferred template counts. A later analysis computed generation probabilities with a VDJ recombination model fitted to out-of-frame rearrangements, and checked the results against IGoR. In a later analysis, TCR-TCR, TCR-HLA and TCR-CMV co-occurrence was scored with hypergeometric tests, and a repertoire-size bias correction was applied to TCR pairs. In a later analysis, false discovery rates were estimated by permuting HLA or CMV assignments 20 times. In a later analysis, co-occurring TCRs were grouped with DBSCAN, and TCRdist sequence similarity was added when clustering was performed within HLA-allele-positive subsets. For co-occurrence clustering, repertoires with fewer than 30,000 or more than 120,000 public chains were excluded, along with five repertoires with anomalous nucleotide sharing. Not all clones reach the TCRdb copy of this immuneACCESS table, which keeps in-frame sequences only. Checked studies attribute under half of the gap to unresolved V genes and leave the rest unexplained. D and trimming were read from the DNA, whereas the V and J calls and clone size are those reported in that table. The sample table holds under 55,000 clones, of which 70% to 80% were seen once. The ten largest clones capture roughly 3.2% of the sample.

In total, about 650 healthy bone marrow donors made up the cohort. All cohort members were sampled while nominally healthy, although unrecorded immune exposures were likely present. The donor was CMV seronegative and belonged to the group of more than 300 seronegative cohort members. Each donor provided a peripheral blood sample, and peripheral blood mononuclear cells were used for TCR beta sequencing. The Qiagen DNeasy Blood Extraction Kit was used to extract genomic DNA from the blood cell samples. General findings and caveats noted by the study authors: Compared with equally common non-associated chains, HLA-associated TCR beta chains in a later analysis were more clonally expanded and had lower generation probabilities. Linkage disequilibrium might explain the correlated functional status among segregating V segments, but an unknown experimental factor could not be excluded. A further reported finding was that TCR beta sequences accurately predicted the HLA-A and HLA-B alleles for most subjects in the first cohort. The authors suggested that the approach could potentially be generalized to other disease states and immunological phenotypes. In a later analysis, some 17,000 TCR beta sequences were associated with specific HLA alleles at a false discovery rate of 0.05. Sequencing depth was assumed to be roughly uniform across donors in the presence/absence analyses, though that assumption may not hold. A total of fewer than 200 TCR beta chains were listed by the study as associated with cytomegalovirus. The 87-base-pair reads could not distinguish some IMGT-functional V segments, including TRBV6-2 and TRBV6-3, so those segments were excluded. Immune exposure information for the cohort was limited to CMV serostatus. A later analysis found that TCR association rates varied across HLA loci, with DRB1 alleles showing the most associated TCRs and HLA-C alleles the fewest. V-gene and J-gene trimming of TCR beta chains was associated with a missense DCLRE1C variant in a later genetic analysis, and the association was replicated in an independent cohort. Because HLA typing was unavailable for some donors at each locus, only the typed subset was used in association tests. Most CMV-associated TCR beta chains appeared to be HLA-restricted in a later analysis, and the HLA associations seemed to be driven largely by CMV exposure. An earlier analysis of roughly 570 of the donors showed that most TCR beta V segments appeared in productive rearrangements either about 87% or about 30% of the time, which broadly matched IMGT annotations. Strong co-occurrence of HLA alleles, especially DR and DQ, made assigning TCR associations to individual alleles difficult. In this cohort, only TCR beta chains were sequenced, and detectable features were limited by the absence of alpha or paired-chain data. Several of the top co-occurrence clusters appeared to be linked to parvovirus B19, influenza, CMV and Epstein-Barr virus, according to a later analysis. Most TCR sequences were observed very rarely across donors, whereas some public TCRs were present in many individuals. Some 16 rarely observed V segments, including chromosome 9 orphons, were excluded from the earlier analysis of some 590 of the donors because counts were too low. Cytomegalovirus status was reported to be diagnosed by the classifier with high specificity and sensitivity in both the original and validation cohorts. In vitro tests confirmed that a few of the cytomegalovirus-associated TCR beta chains recognize cytomegalovirus antigens. A cluster of highly shared sequence variants was judged likely to be a technical artifact of the sequencing pipeline. Compared with the approximately 720-donor mean, donors in an Asian-associated ancestry cluster had fewer N-insertions in productive TCRs, according to a later genetic analysis.

Trimming costs V 1 base and J 4 bases, and their ends lie 5 bases apart. CDR3 length: 13 amino acids, cysteine to phenylalanine. Only CDR3 DNA is held: 39 bases, read in frame from base 1. According to the germline V gene (reference sequence), CDR1 reads GTSNPN and CDR2 reads SVGIG. The sequence derives from a woman younger than 45 in good health and CMV-seronegative. The rearranged chain carries TRBV30 and TRBJ1-6, with no D gene named confidently. Sequencing was performed on PBMCs. The DNA sequence is TGTGCCTGGAGTGAAATATATAATTCACCCCTCCACTTT. Its translation reads: CAWSEIYNSPLHF.